The T cell receptor (beta chain) under discussion was sequenced for a study of blood T cell repertoires in COVID-19. Study-wide context: Some COVID-19 samples were acute and others convalescent; all came from the United States, Italy and Spain.

The CDR3 is 17 amino acids. V lost 4 bases, J lost 1 base, and 12 bases stayed unmatched. CDR1 and CDR2 from the germline V gene are LGHDT and YNNKEL (reference sequence). Study processing details: Amplification of reference gene primers was used by the study to estimate nucleated cell counts. Some clones are missing from TCRdb's copy, which holds only in-frame ones; the method was immunoSEQ multiplex PCR. Clone size and the V and J calls come from that table; the DNA yielded D and trimming. The repertoire consists of around 270,000 clones, with around 90% occurring once and the leading ten covering 2% to 3%.

This sequence joins TRBV3-1 (or the pseudogene TRBV3-2) and TRBJ2-7, with 8 bases matching TRBD1. The receptor comes from a person aged 18 to 30 with COVID-19, enrolled during active disease. The specimen sequenced was peripheral blood. The CDR3 DNA reads as TGTGCCAGCAGCCTTCGACAGGGGACCGACCCTTCCTACGAGCAGTACTTC. It encodes CASSLRQGTDPSYEQYF.